The 18 T cell receptor beta chains below all came from one sample that was sequenced in a study of blood T cell repertoires in COVID-19. TCRdb's copy holds only in-frame clones and misses some; the assay was immunoSEQ multiplex PCR. This sample has about 130,000 clones; under 95% occur once, and the top ten carry over 3.5%. Sequenced sample: peripheral blood. Receptors were obtained from a man aged 50 to 59 with active COVID-19.

This chain connects TRBV13 to TRBJ2-7; 11 bases match TRBD2. This CDR3 has 17 residues. V trimming: 0 bases; J trimming: 2 bases; junction bases outside the gene matches: 6. The germline V gene has CDR1 PRHDT and CDR2 FYEKMQ (reference sequence). CDR3 in amino acids: CASSLGPSGGPTYEQYF. The CDR3 DNA reads TGTGCCAGCAGCTTAGGCCCTAGCGGGGGGCCGACCTACGAGCAGTACTTC.

The chain carries TRBV19 and TRBJ1-2, with D possibly TRBD1 on 6 matching bases. CDR1 and CDR2 from the germline V gene are LNHDA and SQIVND (reference sequence). Deletions cut 5 bases from V and 4 bases from J, with 11 bases between. The CDR3 sequence is 13 residues long. CDR3 amino acids: CASSGGAGYGYTF. Here the CDR3 DNA reads TGTGCCAGTAGTGGGGGCGCAGGCTATGGCTACACCTTC.

The genes are TRBV6-2 or TRBV6-3 and TRBJ1-3; no clear D. The germline CDR1 and CDR2 sequences are MNHEY and SVGEGT. The germline V and J ends were trimmed by 0 bases and 1 base, with 7 bases remaining between them. This CDR3 contains 15 residues. CDR3 protein: CASSYSSVSGNTIYF. The CDR3 nucleotides read TGTGCCAGCAGTTACTCGTCAGTGTCTGGAAACACCATATATTTT.

This sequence joins TRBV7-7 and TRBJ2-3, with 12 nucleotides matching TRBD2. Germline loops: CDR1 SSHAT, CDR2 FNYEAQ (reference sequence). Germline trimming cut 8 bases from V and 3 bases from J; bases unmatched to any gene: 9. This CDR3 contains 16 residues. The CDR3 spells CASARLAGEKTDTQYF. The CDR3 DNA is TGTGCCAGCGCCCGACTAGCGGGAGAGAAGACAGATACGCAGTATTTT. Variable domain in full (rest from reference TRBV7-7 and TRBJ2-3): GAGVSQSPRYKVTKRGQDVTLRCDPISSHATLYWYQQALGQGPEFLTYFNYEAQPDKSGLPSDRFSAERPEGSISTLTIQRTEQRDSAMYRCASARLAGEKTDTQYFGPGTRLTVL.

The chain combines TRBV11-2 with TRBJ2-5, with TRBD2 identical over 10 bases. CDR1 and CDR2 from the germline V gene are SGHAT and FQNNGV. Germline trimming cut 1 base from V and 5 bases from J; bases unmatched to any gene: 7. CDR3 length equals 16 residues. The CDR3 region is CASSLAVSGGTETQYF. Here the CDR3 DNA reads TGTGCCAGCAGCTTAGCGGTTAGCGGGGGGACGGAGACCCAGTACTTC.

This rearrangement joins TRBV4-1 to TRBJ2-1, with TRBD1 as a possible D gene (5 bases). Germline V gene sequence: CDR1 MGHRA, CDR2 YSYEKL. This CDR3 contains 14 residues. Trimming stripped 6 bases from V and 6 bases from J, with 15 bases between. CDR3 region: CASRDAGRANEQFF. The CDR3 DNA is TGCGCCAGCAGGGACGCCGGCAGGGCCAATGAGCAGTTCTTC.

The chain carries TRBV5-6 and TRBJ1-6; 11 bases fit TRBD1. The CDR3 sequence is 16 residues long. V shed 4 bases, J shed 9 bases, and the junction held 9 bases outside the gene matches. Germline lookup yields CDR1 SGHDT and CDR2 YYEEEE. The CDR3 nucleotides are TGTGCCAGCAGCACGGACAGGGGGCTTGAGGGTTCACCCCTCCACTTT. It is translated as CASSTDRGLEGSPLHF.

The rearrangement uses TRBV6-5 and TRBJ1-1; possible D gene TRBD1, 6 bases. With 10 bases removed from V and 5 bases from J, the gap between germline ends came to 20 bases. The CDR3 spans 14 residues. In germline, CDR1 is MNHEY, CDR2 SVGAGI. CDR3 in amino acids: CANRQAHLGTEAFF. CDR3 DNA: TGTGCCAACCGACAGGCCCACCTTGGGACTGAAGCTTTCTTT.

The chain combines TRBV18 with TRBJ1-5, with no clear D. V was shortened by 6 bases and J by 7 bases, with 16 bases between the two germline ends. This CDR3 region has 14 residues. Germline V gene lookup returns CDR1 KGHSH and CDR2 LQKENI. CDR3: CASSNGEVWQPQHF. CDR3 nucleotides: TGTGCCAGCTCGAATGGGGAGGTATGGCAGCCCCAGCATTTT.

The chain combines TRBV6-1 with TRBJ2-1; 7 bases agree with TRBD1. V was pared by 2 bases and J by 0 bases, with 1 base of the junction left unmatched. Germline CDR1 reads MNHNS; CDR2 reads SASEGT. This CDR3 has 15 amino acids. The CDR3 protein is CASSESGGSYNEQFF. The CDR3 DNA follows: TGTGCCAGCAGTGAATCAGGGGGCTCCTACAATGAGCAGTTCTTC.

This clone was counted once. V is TRBV28 and J is TRBJ1-5; D perhaps matches TRBD1 (5 bases). The CDR3 has 15 amino acids. Trimming stripped 8 bases from V and 2 bases from J, with 16 bases between. Per germline, CDR1 MDHEN and CDR2 SYDVKM. The CDR3: CASCGGDMGNQPQHF. The DNA for the CDR3 is TGTGCCAGCTGCGGAGGGGATATGGGCAATCAGCCCCAGCATTTT. The variable domain in full, completed from reference TRBV28 and TRBJ1-5, reads DVKVTQSSRYLVKRTGEKVFLECVQDMDHENMFWYRQDPGLGLRLIYFSYDVKMKEKGDIPEGYSVSREKKERFSLILESASTNQTSMYLCASCGGDMGNQPQHFGDGTRLSIL.

V and J are TRBV19 and TRBJ1-1; 9 bases fit TRBD1. The CDR3 extends over 16 amino acids. Trimming at V came to 4 bases and at J to 3 bases, leaving 9 bases not matched to a gene. Germline CDR1 LNHDA, CDR2 SQIVND (reference sequence). CDR3 DNA sequence: TGTGCCAGTAGTACCACCCAACAGGGGGCGGACACTGAAGCTTTCTTT. It encodes CASSTTQQGADTEAFF.

This rearrangement joins TRBV7-2 to TRBJ2-1; D remains ambiguous. The CDR3 is 15 residues long. Germline V gene sequence: CDR1 SGHTA, CDR2 FQGNSA. Deletions cut 0 bases from V and 6 bases from J, with 12 bases between. The chain's CDR3 is CASSLARSTRNEQFF. CDR3 coding DNA: TGTGCCAGCAGCTTAGCGCGATCGACTCGCAATGAGCAGTTCTTC.

V is TRBV9 and J is TRBJ2-7; 7 positions match TRBD1. The CDR3 runs to 15 residues. CDR1 and CDR2 (germline): SGDLS, YYNGEE. V shed 0 bases and J 3 bases; nucleotides not matched to a gene: 6. The CDR3 DNA is TGTGCCAGCAGCGTAGGTTCAGGGGGTTACTACGAGCAGTACTTC. Its translation: CASSVGSGGYYEQYF.

The chain carries TRBV5-6 and TRBJ2-7; TRBD1 might be the D (5 bases). V was pared by 0 bases and J by 3 bases, with 10 bases between. From germline, CDR1 is SGHDT and CDR2 YYEEEE. This CDR3 contains 14 residues. The CDR3 DNA is TGTGCCAGCAGCTTGGCAGGGCAGAGCTACGAGCAGTACGTC. Protein: CASSLAGQSYEQYV.

CDR3 amino acids: CASSKQRGVDEQFF. The CDR3 nucleotides are TGTGCCAGCAGTAAGCAGCGGGGGGTCGATGAGCAGTTCTTC. This chain uses TRBV2 with TRBJ2-1; 9 bases line up with TRBD2. Germline trimming cut 5 bases from V and 8 bases from J; bases unmatched to any gene: 7. Germline loops: CDR1 SNHLY, CDR2 FYNNEI. CDR3 length: 14 amino acids.

The rearrangement uses TRBV2 and TRBJ2-3; tentatively, D is TRBD2 (6 bases). In germline, CDR1 is SNHLY, CDR2 FYNNEI. CDR3 size: 16 residues. The V end lost 5 bases, the J end lost 0 bases, and 15 bases lay between the germline ends. CDR3 amino acids: CASSNRDSYSTDTQYF. The CDR3 bases are TGTGCCAGCAGTAACCGGGACTCCTATAGCACAGATACGCAGTATTTT.

The V gene is TRBV11-3, the J gene TRBJ1-1; D is uncertain. CDR3 size: 14 residues. The V and J ends lost 0 bases and 6 bases respectively, with 11 bases between them. Germline CDR1 is SGHNT and CDR2 is YENEEA. Written as DNA, the CDR3 is TGTGCCAGCAGCTTAGATTGGAGGAGAGCTGAAGCTTTCTTT. Its protein product is CASSLDWRRAEAFF.